Listed here are 31 T cell receptor beta chains from one sample, sequenced in a study of cytomegalovirus exposure and HLA in healthy donors. 13 Jbeta primers and 60 Vbeta primers were used for the PCR. The data were produced by immunoSEQ multiplex PCR, yet TCRdb's version contains in-frame clones alone and is incomplete. In the table there are about 190,000 clones, around 85% of which are singletons. Material for sequencing was PBMCs. The receptors stem from a man between 40 and 49 years old in good health and CMV-seropositive.

This rearrangement joins TRBV19 to TRBJ2-1; TRBD2 agrees at 8 bases. The CDR3 covers 17 residues. CDR1 and CDR2 from the germline V gene are LNHDA and SQIVND (reference sequence). The V and J ends lost 5 bases and 5 bases, in that order; junction bases with no gene match: 14. In DNA, the CDR3 is TGTGCCAGTAGTCTTTTAGCGGGGCCGACTCCTAACAATGAGCAGTTCTTC. Translating it yields CASSLLAGPTPNNEQFF.

The V gene is TRBV2, the J gene TRBJ2-2; D possibly corresponds to TRBD1 (6 bases). V was clipped by 6 bases and J by 1 base, with 18 bases between them. The CDR3 runs to 17 residues. Germline values: CDR1 SNHLY, CDR2 FYNNEI. The CDR3 DNA sequence: TGTGCCAGCAGGACGAGATCTGGACAGCTGAACACCGGGGAGCTGTTTTTT. It codes for CASRTRSGQLNTGELFF.

This chain joins TRBV7-8 and TRBJ2-4, with TRBD2 matching over 11 bases. The V gene's germline CDR1 is SGHVS and CDR2 FQNEAQ. The CDR3 runs to 20 residues. The trim removed 4 bases at V and 0 bases at J, leaving 14 bases unmatched. CDR3 in amino acids: CASSYSAILAGDLAKNIQYF. Here the CDR3 DNA reads TGTGCCAGCAGCTACTCGGCAATACTAGCGGGGGATCTAGCCAAAAACATTCAGTACTTC.

V and J are TRBV18 and TRBJ2-7; 8 bases are a match to TRBD1. Losses at the gene ends were 4 bases for V and 3 bases for J; bases not matched to a gene: 5. The CDR3 is made up of 14 amino acids. Germline loops: CDR1 KGHSH, CDR2 LQKENI. The CDR3 DNA is TGTGCCAGCTCACAGGGACAGGCAGGCTACGAGCAGTACTTC. It encodes CASSQGQAGYEQYF.

The chain joins TRBV28 to TRBJ1-4, with TRBD1 matching over 8 bases. J lost 7 bases, V lost 4 bases, and 11 bases had no gene match. The germline gives CDR1 MDHEN, CDR2 SYDVKM. This CDR3 contains 16 residues. CDR3 DNA sequence: TGTGCCAGCAGTTCAGAAGGGACAGGATGGGGTGAAAAACTGTTTTTT. The encoded protein is CASSSEGTGWGEKLFF.

The J gene is TRBJ1-3, the V gene TRBV14; D is ambiguous. Germline values: CDR1 SGHDN, CDR2 FVKESK. Deletions cut 6 bases from V and 0 bases from J, with 15 bases between. CDR3 length: 16 residues. CDR3: CASSRDRGLSGNTIYF. The CDR3 coding sequence is TGTGCCAGCAGTCGAGATCGGGGTCTCTCTGGAAACACCATATATTTT.

The chain employs TRBV6-5 and TRBJ2-7; D possibly corresponds to TRBD1 (5 bases). The V end was cut by 0 bases, the J end by 3 bases, with 12 bases between. CDR1 and CDR2 (germline): MNHEY, SVGAGI. The CDR3 sequence is 15 residues long. CDR3 nucleotides: TGTGCCAGCAGTTACTCGGCAGGGCCCAACTACGAGCAGTACTTC. Protein: CASSYSAGPNYEQYF.

V gene TRBV19 combines with J gene TRBJ2-1; D is possibly TRBD2 (7 bases). Germline V gene data show CDR1 as LNHDA and CDR2 as SQIVND (reference sequence). The CDR3 contains 14 residues. V lost 6 bases, J lost 3 bases, and 12 bases lay in between. This chain's CDR3 is CASSEGGVYNEQFF. The CDR3 DNA follows: TGTGCCAGTAGCGAGGGGGGGGTCTACAATGAGCAGTTCTTC.

The rearrangement joins TRBV7-9 to TRBJ1-5; D uncertain. Germline V gene data show CDR1 as SEHNR and CDR2 as FQNEAQ (reference sequence). V gave up 5 bases and J gave up 0 bases, with 5 bases separating them. The CDR3 consists of 13 residues. The CDR3 here is CASSPTSNQPQHF. DNA for the CDR3: TGTGCCAGCAGCCCTACTAGCAATCAGCCCCAGCATTTT.

This clone was detected once. This chain uses TRBV10-2 with TRBJ2-7; D is perhaps TRBD1 (6 bases). This CDR3 has 13 residues. Germline CDR1 WSHSY, CDR2 SAAADI. Deletions cut 6 bases from V and 5 bases from J, with 14 bases between. CDR3 amino acids: CASRLQGVNEQYF. CDR3 nucleotide sequence: TGCGCCAGCAGGCTACAGGGCGTCAACGAGCAGTACTTC.

The count of this clone is one. The chain uses TRBV10-1 and TRBJ2-7; 7 positions agree with TRBD1. The CDR3 is made up of 14 amino acids. With 3 bases clipped from V and 5 bases from J, the junction kept 7 bases outside the gene matches. Germline V gives CDR1 WNHNN, CDR2 SYGVQD (reference sequence). CDR3 nucleotide sequence: TGCGCCAGCAGTGAAACAGGGGAGAGGGACGAGCAGTACTTC. Protein sequence: CASSETGERDEQYF.

There are a few counts of this clone. The same CDR3 can be traced to other DNA sequences in this sample. J is TRBJ1-4 and V is TRBV5-6; TRBD1 agrees at 8 bases. CDR1 and CDR2 (germline): SGHDT, YYEEEE. The length of the CDR3 is 14 residues. The V segment lost 1 base and the J segment 7 bases; nucleotides outside the gene matches: 3. CDR3 loop: CASSLKQGGEKLFF. CDR3 DNA sequence: TGTGCCAGCAGCTTGAAACAGGGGGGTGAAAAACTGTTTTTT.

V usage is TRBV28 and J usage is TRBJ1-3; D gene ambiguous. Germline V gene data show CDR1 as MDHEN and CDR2 as SYDVKM. This CDR3 region has 13 residues. V lost 5 bases and J lost 6, with 11 bases in between. The DNA for the CDR3 is TGTGCCAGCAGTGGCGCAGGCTCAAACACCATATATTTT. Protein product: CASSGAGSNTIYF.

The CDR3 here is CAVRDRGYEQYF. For the CDR3, the DNA is TGTGCCGTCCGGGACAGGGGCTACGAGCAGTACTTC. The chain has TRBV27 and TRBJ2-7, with 10 bases that match TRBD1. From germline, CDR1 is MNHEY and CDR2 SMNVEV (reference sequence). CDR3 length: 12 residues. J gave up 3 bases and V 11 bases, and 4 bases lay outside the gene matches.

This clone was counted a single time. The chain has TRBV7-9 and TRBJ2-7, with 11 bases identical to TRBD1. CDR1 and CDR2 (germline): SEHNR, FQNEAQ (reference sequence). This CDR3 has 17 residues. The V segment lost 0 bases and the J segment 7 bases; nucleotides outside the gene matches: 11. This CDR3 reads CASSLAGGTGGSGEQYF. The CDR3, as DNA: TGTGCCAGCAGCTTAGCAGGGGGGACAGGGGGTTCCGGGGAGCAGTACTTC.

J is TRBJ2-7 and V is TRBV10-1, with TRBD2 identical over 7 bases. CDR1 and CDR2 from the germline V gene are WNHNN and SYGVQD (reference sequence). V was pared by 4 bases and J by 5 bases, with 8 bases of the junction left unmatched. The CDR3 length is 14 residues. CDR3 DNA: TGCGCCAGCAGTGCGAGCGGGGACGGCCACGAGCAGTACTTC. Its protein is CASSASGDGHEQYF.

This chain connects TRBV18 to TRBJ2-5; 9 nucleotides line up with TRBD2. Germline CDR1 reads KGHSH; CDR2 reads LQKENI. The CDR3 contains 15 residues. The V gene end was trimmed by 5 bases and the J gene end by 7 bases; junction bases not matched to a gene: 11. CDR3 DNA: TGTGCCAGCTCAGCTCAGCGGGGGGCCCAGGGGACCCAGTACTTC. It is translated as CASSAQRGAQGTQYF.

The chain uses TRBV29-1 and TRBJ1-2; 9 nucleotides line up with TRBD1. V trimming: 6 bases; J trimming: 2 bases; junction bases outside the gene matches: 4. Per the germline V gene, CDR1 is SQVTM and CDR2 is ANQGSEA. This CDR3 has 13 residues. CDR3 protein: CSVAGQGNYGYTF. In DNA form, the CDR3 reads TGCAGCGTGGCGGGACAGGGAAACTATGGCTACACCTTC.

The rearrangement uses TRBV4-3 and TRBJ1-2, with TRBD1 matching over 8 bases. This CDR3 is built from 15 residues. Germline CDR1 is LGHNA and CDR2 is YSLEER. V shed 0 bases, J shed 7 bases, and the junction held 7 bases outside the gene matches. The CDR3 region has the DNA TGCGCCAGCAGCCAAGATCCACAGGGGGATCGTGGCTACACCTTC. Its translation: CASSQDPQGDRGYTF.

The V and J genes are TRBV4-3 and TRBJ2-5; 7 bases fit TRBD2. V lost 0 bases, J lost 5 bases, and 3 bases stayed unmatched. There are 14 residues in the CDR3. Germline V gene lookup returns CDR1 LGHNA and CDR2 YSLEER. The CDR3 loop reads CASSQDFGGETQYF. CDR3 DNA sequence: TGCGCCAGCAGCCAAGATTTCGGGGGGGAGACCCAGTACTTC.

The CDR3, as DNA: TGTGCCAGTAGGCCGGAGCTCTGGGAGGGCTATGGCTACACCTTC. It specifies CASRPELWEGYGYTF. This sequence joins TRBV19 and TRBJ1-2; D unresolved. The germline gives CDR1 LNHDA, CDR2 SQIVND (reference sequence). Trimming took off 6 bases at V and 4 bases at J, with 18 bases between the two ends. CDR3 length: 15 residues. The variable domain in full, with the rest retrieved from reference TRBV19 and TRBJ1-2, is DGGITQSPKYLFRKEGQNVTLSCEQNLNHDAMYWYRQDPGQGLRLIYYSQIVNDFQKGDIAEGYSVSREKKESFPLTVTSAQKNPTAFYLCASRPELWEGYGYTFGSGTRLTVV.

Only one count was recorded for this clone. V gene TRBV12-5 combines with J gene TRBJ2-3; TRBD1 matches 9 bases. Germline loops: CDR1 LGHNT, CDR2 FRNRAP. CDR3 length equals 19 residues. The V segment lost 2 bases and the J segment 0 bases; nucleotides outside the gene matches: 12. The CDR3, as DNA: TGTGCTAGTGGTTTGTCCGGGACAGGGTTAAAGAGGAGCACAGATACGCAGTATTTT. It yields the protein CASGLSGTGLKRSTDTQYF.

The rearrangement links TRBV2 to TRBJ2-7; 10 bases match TRBD2. This CDR3 is 14 amino acids long. Germline-derived CDR1 and CDR2 are SNHLY and FYNNEI. The V segment lost 9 bases and the J segment 0 bases; nucleotides outside the gene matches: 5. This CDR3 reads CARQAGGSSYEQYF. CDR3 coding DNA: TGTGCCAGACAAGCGGGGGGGAGCTCCTACGAGCAGTACTTC.

The chain couples TRBV11-2 to TRBJ1-1, with 7 nucleotides matching TRBD1. This CDR3 has 14 amino acids. Germline loops: CDR1 SGHAT, CDR2 FQNNGV. V shed 5 bases and J 4 bases; nucleotides not matched to a gene: 7. CDR3 in amino acids: CASSLPTGSTEAFF. The CDR3 region has the DNA TGTGCCAGCAGCCTCCCGACAGGGAGCACTGAAGCTTTCTTT.

This clone has only one observation. V usage is TRBV4-2 and J usage is TRBJ1-4; perhaps TRBD1 as D (5 bases). Trimming left V 1 base short and J 4 bases short, with 13 bases between. Per the germline V gene, CDR1 is LGHNA and CDR2 is YNFKEQ. The CDR3 covers 16 residues. The CDR3 reads CASSQVSGNSNEKLFF. The CDR3 DNA reads as TGTGCCAGCAGCCAAGTTTCAGGGAATAGTAATGAAAAACTGTTTTTT.

In its sample, this clone was seen a few times. The rearrangement uses TRBV25-1 and TRBJ1-1, with D perhaps matching TRBD1 (5 bases). CDR3 length equals 12 residues. V gave up 3 bases and J gave up 8 bases, with 10 bases separating them. Germline V gene data show CDR1 as MGHDK and CDR2 as SYGVNS. Here the CDR3 DNA reads TGTGCCAGCAGTGATGTGGAGGGGGAAGCTTTCTTT. It yields the protein CASSDVEGEAFF.

The chain joins TRBV7-2 to TRBJ1-4; D may be TRBD1 (5 bases). The CDR3 extends over 15 amino acids. In germline, CDR1 is SGHTA, CDR2 FQGNSA. Trimming stripped 5 bases from V and 8 bases from J, with 18 bases between. CDR3 residues: CASSRGTKSWEKLFF. The DNA of the CDR3 is TGTGCCAGCAGCCGGGGGACCAAGAGTTGGGAAAAACTGTTTTTT.

This chain links TRBV2 with TRBJ1-5, with D possibly being TRBD1 (6 bases). The CDR3 consists of 15 residues. The germline V gene has CDR1 SNHLY and CDR2 FYNNEI. V shed 8 bases and J shed 7 bases, with 21 bases lying between them. CDR3 residues: CASRLSQGSWQPQHF. In DNA, the CDR3 is TGTGCCAGCCGCCTCTCACAGGGTTCATGGCAGCCCCAGCATTTT.

The chain couples TRBV4-3 to TRBJ2-1; D is unresolved. V lost 4 bases, J lost 0 bases, and 10 bases lay in between. This CDR3 is 15 amino acids long. Germline V CDR1 and CDR2: LGHNA, YSLEER. CDR3 loop: CASSRVSSSYNEQFF. The CDR3 bases are TGCGCCAGCAGCCGCGTTTCGAGCTCCTACAATGAGCAGTTCTTC.

The gene calls are TRBV4-3 and TRBJ2-3; 14 nucleotides agree with TRBD2. J lost 4 bases, V lost 3 bases, and 18 bases had no gene match. Germline-derived CDR1 and CDR2 are LGHNA and YSLEER. CDR3 length equals 21 residues. CDR3 residues: CASSHSYRTSGGSRFADTQYF. CDR3 bases: TGCGCCAGCAGCCACTCATACAGGACTAGCGGGGGGAGTCGGTTTGCAGATACGCAGTATTTT.

This clone was counted a few times. The chain is built from TRBV7-3 and TRBJ1-1, with 7 bases lining up with TRBD1. This CDR3 contains 14 residues. CDR1 and CDR2 from the germline V gene are SGHTA and FQGTGA. V lost 5 bases to trimming and J lost 2 bases; unmatched junction nucleotides: 5. As DNA, the CDR3 is TGTGCCAGCAGCCTCGACAGGGTAAACACTGAAGCTTTCTTT. Translation: CASSLDRVNTEAFF.